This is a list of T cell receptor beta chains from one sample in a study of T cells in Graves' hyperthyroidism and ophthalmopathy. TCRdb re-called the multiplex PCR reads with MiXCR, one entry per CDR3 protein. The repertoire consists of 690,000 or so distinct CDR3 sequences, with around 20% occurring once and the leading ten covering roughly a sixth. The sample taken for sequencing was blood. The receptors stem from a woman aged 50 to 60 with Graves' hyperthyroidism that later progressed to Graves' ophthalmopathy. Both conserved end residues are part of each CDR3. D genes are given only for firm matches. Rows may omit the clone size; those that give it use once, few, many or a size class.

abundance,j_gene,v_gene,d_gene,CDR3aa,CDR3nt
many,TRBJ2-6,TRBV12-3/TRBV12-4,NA,CASNVLLGANVLTF,TGTGCCAGCAATGTACTTCTCGGGGCCAACGTCCTGACTTTC
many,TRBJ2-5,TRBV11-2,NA,CASSTPAGSTQYF,TGTGCCAGCAGCACCCCTGCGGGGTCGACCCAGTACTTC
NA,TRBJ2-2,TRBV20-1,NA,CSAPPGRVPGELFF,TGCAGTGCTCCCCCGGGACGGGTACCCGGGGAGCTGTTTTTT
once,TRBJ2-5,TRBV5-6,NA,CASSWGRFQETQYF,TGTGCCAGCAGCTGGGGGCGGTTCCAAGAGACCCAGTACTTC
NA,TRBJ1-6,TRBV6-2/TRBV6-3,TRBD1,CASTRDRESSYNSPLHF,TGTGCCAGCACCCGAGACAGGGAGAGCTCCTATAATTCACCCCTCCACTTT
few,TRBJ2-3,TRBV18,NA,CASSERRPSTDTQYF,TGTGCCAGCTCAGAGAGGAGGCCTAGCACAGATACGCAGTATTTT
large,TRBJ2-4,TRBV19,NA,CASSPPPWSSLAKNIQYF,TGTGCCAGTAGTCCCCCCCCATGGAGTTCTCTAGCCAAAAACATTCAGTACTTC
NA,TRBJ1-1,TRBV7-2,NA,CASSLDWDEEAFF,TGTGCCAGCAGCTTAGATTGGGACGAAGAAGCTTTCTTT
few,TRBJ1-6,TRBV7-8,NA,CASSLDAGAHSPLHF,TGTGCCAGCAGCTTAGATGCAGGGGCGCATTCACCCCTCCACTTT
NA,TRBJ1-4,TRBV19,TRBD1,CASSFPTGENEKLFF,TGTGCCAGTAGTTTTCCGACAGGGGAAAATGAAAAACTGTTTTTT
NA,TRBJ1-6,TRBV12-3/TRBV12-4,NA,CASSLAAQWSPLHF,TGTGCCAGCAGTTTAGCTGCTCAGTGGTCACCCCTCCACTTT
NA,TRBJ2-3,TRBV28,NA,CASSLSGDFTDTQYF,TGTGCCAGCAGTTTAAGTGGGGACTTCACAGATACGCAGTATTTT
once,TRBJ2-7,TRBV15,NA,CATSRAGASFEQYF,TGTGCCACCAGCAGAGCGGGGGCCTCGTTCGAGCAGTACTTC
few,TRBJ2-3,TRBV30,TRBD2,CAWSERGGTDTQYF,TGTGCCTGGAGTGAGCGGGGGGGCACAGATACGCAGTATTTT
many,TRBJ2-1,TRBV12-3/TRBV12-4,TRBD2,CASSLGVTSGNEQFF,TGTGCCAGCAGTTTAGGTGTGACTAGCGGCAATGAGCAGTTCTTC
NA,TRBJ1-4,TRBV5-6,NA,CASSSREKLFF,TGTGCCAGCAGCTCCAGAGAAAAACTGTTTTTT
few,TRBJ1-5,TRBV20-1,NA,CSSTDGPNQPQHF,TGCAGCTCGACCGACGGCCCCAATCAGCCCCAGCATTTT
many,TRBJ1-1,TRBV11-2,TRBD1,CASITNRGLTEAFF,TGTGCCAGCATCACGAACAGGGGGCTGACTGAAGCTTTCTTT
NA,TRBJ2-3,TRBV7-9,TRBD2,CASSWGLAELTDTQYF,TGTGCCAGCAGCTGGGGACTAGCGGAACTCACAGATACGCAGTATTTT
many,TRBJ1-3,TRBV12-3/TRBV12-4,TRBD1,CASTLGQGDGNTIYF,TGTGCCAGCACCCTGGGACAGGGGGATGGAAACACCATATATTTT
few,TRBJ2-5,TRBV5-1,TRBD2,CASSTVAGGPQETQYF,TGCGCCAGCAGCACCGTGGCGGGGGGGCCCCAAGAGACCCAGTACTTC
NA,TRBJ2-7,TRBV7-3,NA,CASGMGFSYEQYF,TGTGCCAGCGGTATGGGTTTCTCCTACGAGCAGTACTTC
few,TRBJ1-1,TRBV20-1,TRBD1,CSTREQKGAATAFF,TGCAGTACTAGAGAGCAGAAGGGGGCGGCGACAGCTTTCTTT
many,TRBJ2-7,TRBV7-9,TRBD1,CASSSQKVTGRSSYEQYF,TGTGCCAGCAGCTCACAGAAAGTGACAGGGAGAAGCTCCTACGAGCAGTACTTC
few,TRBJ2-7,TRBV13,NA,CASSLYQGPEQYF,TGTGCCAGCAGCTTATACCAGGGTCCCGAGCAGTACTTC
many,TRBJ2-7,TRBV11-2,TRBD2,CASSLPSSGGPYSSYEQYF,TGTGCCAGCAGCTTACCTTCTAGCGGGGGCCCATATAGCTCCTACGAGCAGTACTTC
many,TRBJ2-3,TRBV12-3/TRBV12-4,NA,CATESENTDTQYF,TGTGCCACGGAGAGCGAAAACACAGATACGCAGTATTTT
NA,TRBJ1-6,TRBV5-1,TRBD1,CASGQGQGGYNSPLHF,TGCGCCAGCGGCCAGGGACAGGGGGGGTATAATTCACCCCTCCACTTT